The TCR beta chain described here comes from a study of blood T cell repertoires in COVID-19. In the original analysis: Reference gene primer amplification in the assay estimated nucleated cell counts. Profiled with immunoSEQ multiplex PCR; TCRdb holds only in-frame clones, not every one. V and J calls and clone size follow that table, whereas D and trimming were derived from the DNA. Of about 140,000 clones listed, about four fifths were seen once; the top ten hold around 8.2%. From germline, CDR1 is KGHSH and CDR2 LQKENI. V lost 3 bases, J lost 8 bases, and 3 bases stayed unmatched. This CDR3 has 14 residues.

The specimen sequenced was peripheral blood. The chain couples TRBV18 to TRBJ1-6; 8 nucleotides agree with TRBD1. This sequence originates from a human donor in a cohort sampled during active COVID-19. CDR3: CASSPAGGDSPLHF. As DNA, the CDR3 is TGTGCCAGCTCACCCGCAGGGGGCGATTCACCCCTCCACTTT.